This entry lists 18 T cell receptor beta chains sequenced from one sample in a study of T cells in Graves' hyperthyroidism and ophthalmopathy. Amplified TCR beta CDR3 regions came from RNA transcripts. HTBI primers were used for first-round RT-PCR of the TCR CDR3. TCRdb recomputed calls from the multiplex PCR reads with MiXCR, one row per CDR3 protein. The table shows 300,000 to 400,000 distinct CDR3 sequences, with roughly a fifth occurring only once. Sequenced input: blood. The source is a woman between 50 and 59 years old with Graves' hyperthyroidism.

At least ten counts were recorded for this clonotype. The chain employs TRBV30 and TRBJ2-4; 7 bases agree with TRBD1. This CDR3 region has 13 residues. The germline gives CDR1 GTSNPN, CDR2 SVGIG (reference sequence). The junction had 6 bases not matched to a gene; V was cut back by 4 bases and J by 6 bases. CDR3 coding DNA: TGTGCCTGGACTTCGGGACAGATAAACATTCAGTACTTC. Translated, it gives CAWTSGQINIQYF.

This clonotype was detected many times. The V call is TRBV7-8, the J call TRBJ2-5; 11 bases agree with TRBD1. This CDR3 spans 16 amino acids. CDR1 and CDR2 from the germline V gene are SGHVS and FQNEAQ. J was trimmed by 5 bases and V by 5 bases; bases with no gene match: 10. CDR3 loop: CASSRRGTGGEETQYF. The CDR3 nucleotides are TGTGCCAGCAGCAGGAGAGGGACAGGGGGAGAGGAGACCCAGTACTTC.

V gene TRBV11-1 combines with J gene TRBJ2-7; 8 bases are shared with TRBD2. Looked up from germline, CDR1 is SGHAT and CDR2 is FQDESV (reference sequence). Trimming cost V 1 base and J 4 bases; bases outside gene matches: 6. The CDR3 has 15 residues. CDR3 in amino acids: CASSLGREARYEQYF. The DNA for the CDR3 is TGTGCCAGCAGCTTAGGGCGGGAGGCCCGATACGAGCAGTACTTC.

This clonotype was seen ten or more times. The CDR3 loop is CASSFEGAGANVLTF. DNA of the CDR3: TGTGCCAGCAGTTTTGAGGGTGCAGGGGCCAACGTCCTGACTTTC. The chain is built from TRBV28 and TRBJ2-6; tentative D call: TRBD2 (5 bases). Germline V gene data show CDR1 as MDHEN and CDR2 as SYDVKM. Trimming stripped 3 bases from V and 4 bases from J, with 10 bases between. There are 15 residues in the CDR3.

This clonotype has a handful of counts. The rearrangement links TRBV5-1 to TRBJ1-4; tentative D call: TRBD1 (6 bases). The CDR3 contains 16 residues. Looked up from germline, CDR1 is SGHRS and CDR2 is YFSETQ. V was clipped by 4 bases and J by 3 bases, with 16 bases between them. CDR3 amino acids: CASSQIAGAPNEKLFF. As DNA, the CDR3 is TGCGCCAGCAGCCAAATTGCGGGGGCACCTAATGAAAAACTGTTTTTT. The variable domain in full, completed from reference TRBV5-1 and TRBJ1-4, reads KAGVTQTPRYLIKTRGQQVTLSCSPISGHRSVSWYQQTPGQGLQFLFEYFSETQRNKGNFPGRFSGRQFSNSRSEMNVSTLELGDSALYLCASSQIAGAPNEKLFFGSGTQLSVL.

This clonotype has at least ten counts. This chain uses TRBV2 with TRBJ2-7, with D possibly matching TRBD2 (6 bases). CDR3 length equals 14 residues. V gave up 7 bases and J gave up 1 base, with 14 bases separating them. The germline CDR1 and CDR2 sequences are SNHLY and FYNNEI. The CDR3 DNA reads as TGTGCCAGCACCAATAGTGGGGGGTCCTACGAGCAGTACTTC. It encodes CASTNSGGSYEQYF.

As concerns this clonotype: Possible read error: a much larger clone is one base away. The chain has TRBV20-1 and TRBJ1-1; TRBD1 is a possible D gene (5 bases). The CDR3 has 12 residues. In germline, CDR1 is DFQATT, CDR2 SNEGSKA (reference sequence). The CDR3 loop is CSAEGVNTEASF. The CDR3, as DNA: TGCAGTGCCGAAGGGGTGAACACTGAAGCTTCCTTT.

V and J are TRBV12-3 or TRBV12-4 and TRBJ1-1; TRBD1 is a possible D gene (5 bases). V dropped 6 bases and J dropped 2 bases, with 19 bases sitting between them. This CDR3 is built from 16 residues. CDR3 bases: TGTGCCAGCAGCCCTCCGGGGGGGAGGGGAAACACTGAAGCTTTCTTT. This gives the protein CASSPPGGRGNTEAFF.

The rearrangement uses TRBV12-3 or TRBV12-4 and TRBJ2-5; TRBD1 aligns across 7 bases. Germline trimming cut 7 bases from V and 4 bases from J; bases unmatched to any gene: 9. The CDR3 totals 14 residues. The DNA of the CDR3 is TGTGCCAGCACTACAGGGGATAGGCGAGAGACCCAGTACTTC. This codes for CASTTGDRRETQYF.

The rearrangement links TRBV7-3 to TRBJ2-3; D uncertain. Germline CDR1 and CDR2: SGHTA and FQGTGA. Trimming took 5 bases from V and 7 from J, leaving 13 bases between them. This CDR3 has 13 amino acids. CDR3 nucleotides: TGTGCCAGCAGCCTCTACCCGGAGAATACGCAGTATTTT. Protein sequence: CASSLYPENTQYF.

This clonotype was counted ten times or more. Germline and junction disagree at one end, which may indicate a read error. The rearrangement uses TRBV7-7 and TRBJ2-2, with 12 positions matching TRBD2. There are 15 residues in the CDR3. Germline-derived CDR1 and CDR2 are SSHAT and FNYEAQ (reference sequence). The CDR3 coding sequence is TGTGCTAGCAGCGCCGGGACTAGCGGGTCCGGGGAGCTGTTTTTT. Encoded protein: CASSAGTSGSGELFF.

This chain joins TRBV2 and TRBJ2-1, with D maybe TRBD2 (7 bases). Looked up from germline, CDR1 is SNHLY and CDR2 is FYNNEI. CDR3 length: 14 residues. V shed 11 bases and J shed 0 bases, with 14 bases lying between them. CDR3 amino acids: CAGSAGASYNEQFF. The CDR3 DNA reads TGTGCCGGGAGTGCGGGGGCCTCCTACAATGAGCAGTTCTTC. The full variable domain, with the rest looked up from reference TRBV2 and TRBJ2-1, is EPEVTQTPSHQVTQMGQEVILRCVPISNHLYFYWYRQILGQKVEFLVSFYNNEISEKSEIFDDQFSVERPDGSNFTLKIRSTKLEDSAMYFCAGSAGASYNEQFFGPGTRLTVL.

The chain couples TRBV10-1 to TRBJ1-6, with a weak D call TRBD1 (5 bases). The CDR3 contains 14 residues. Germline CDR1 WNHNN, CDR2 SYGVQD (reference sequence). The V and J ends lost 4 bases and 8 bases respectively, with 12 bases between them. The CDR3 protein is CASSGGKQDSPLHF. Here the CDR3 DNA reads TGCGCCAGCAGTGGGGGGAAACAAGATTCACCCCTCCACTTT.

V usage is TRBV27 and J usage is TRBJ2-3; 9 bases agree with TRBD2. Germline CDR1 is MNHEY and CDR2 is SMNVEV (reference sequence). The CDR3 runs to 13 residues. The V segment lost 10 bases and the J segment 4 bases; nucleotides outside the gene matches: 6. The CDR3 here is CAIRAGGSDTQYF. The CDR3, as DNA: TGTGCCATCAGAGCGGGGGGTTCAGATACGCAGTATTTT.

Of note for this clonotype: A read error is possible here, since a much larger clone lies one base away. Lacking the conserved final phenylalanine or tryptophan, this CDR3 likely reflects a read error. The chain is built from TRBV18 and TRBJ1-1; D not resolved. This CDR3 region has 15 residues. V was cut by 5 bases and J by 0 bases, with 13 bases left in between. Germline V gene lookup returns CDR1 KGHSH and CDR2 LQKENI. CDR3 sequence: CASSSTRDMNTEAFS. The CDR3 DNA reads TGTGCCAGCTCATCAACACGAGACATGAACACTGAAGCTTTCTCT.

Notes on this clonotype: One end of the junction varies from germline; a read error may be responsible. This chain joins TRBV6-2 or TRBV6-3 and TRBJ2-2, with D perhaps given as TRBD1 or TRBD2 (6 bases each). Germline CDR1 MNHEY, CDR2 SVGEGT. CDR3 size: 18 residues. Written as DNA, the CDR3 is TGTGCCAGCAGTTACTCGAAAGCAGGGGCAACGAACACCGGGGGGCTGTTTTTT. Amino acid sequence: CASSYSKAGATNTGGLFF.

This clonotype showed up many times. This chain connects TRBV12-3 or TRBV12-4 to TRBJ2-1; D is possibly TRBD1 or TRBD2 (5 bases each). Trimming pared 3 bases from V and 6 bases from J, leaving 15 bases between. The CDR3 has 15 amino acids. CDR3 sequence (DNA): TGTGCCAGCAGTTTTGGTAAGGGGAGCAGCAATGAGCAGTTCTTC. This translates into CASSFGKGSSNEQFF.

This clonotype was detected ten times or more. This chain links TRBV2 with TRBJ2-1; no clear D gene. This CDR3 is built from 13 residues. V was shortened by 0 bases and J by 8 bases, with 8 bases between the two germline ends. Germline assignment: CDR1 SNHLY and CDR2 FYNNEI. CDR3 protein: CASSEARPHEQFF. CDR3 DNA: TGTGCCAGCAGTGAAGCTCGCCCCCATGAGCAGTTCTTC.